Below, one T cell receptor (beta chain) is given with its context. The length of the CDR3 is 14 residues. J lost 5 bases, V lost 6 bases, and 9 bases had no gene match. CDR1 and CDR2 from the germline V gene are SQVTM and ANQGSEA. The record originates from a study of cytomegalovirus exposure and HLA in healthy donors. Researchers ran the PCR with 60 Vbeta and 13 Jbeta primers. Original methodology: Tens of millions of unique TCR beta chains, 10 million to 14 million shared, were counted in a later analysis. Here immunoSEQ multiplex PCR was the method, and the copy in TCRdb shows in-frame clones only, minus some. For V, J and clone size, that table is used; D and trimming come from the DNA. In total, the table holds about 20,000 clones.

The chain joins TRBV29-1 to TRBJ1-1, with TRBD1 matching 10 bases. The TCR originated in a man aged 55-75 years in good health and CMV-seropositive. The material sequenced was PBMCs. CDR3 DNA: TGCAGCGTCGATACGGGACAGGGGTTTACTGAAGCTTTCTTT. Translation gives CSVDTGQGFTEAFF.